These T cell receptor beta chains were read from a single sample in a study of graft-versus-host responses after intestinal transplantation. Antigens of these TCRs are unknown. Assay used: immunoSEQ multiplex PCR; TCRdb lists only in-frame clones, some missing. The sample carries about 86,000 clones, about 87% recorded once. The input for sequencing was unstimulated CD4+ T cells sorted from spleen or lymph node cells, taken before transplant. The receptors come from a human donor who was the organ donor for an intestinal transplant. The CDR3 runs from the conserved cysteine through the conserved F or W. A clone size is listed for some rows: how often the clone was seen (once, few, many), or a class if it is expanded.

v_call	clone_size	j_call	cdr3_aa
TRBV28	few	TRBJ1-2	CASSKGSGLYGYTF
TRBV12-2	.	TRBJ2-1	CASRLEWSFGAGHNEQFF
TRBV29-1	.	TRBJ1-1	CSVASGEGAFF
TRBV2	.	TRBJ1-4	CASCAGQGREKLFF
TRBV5-8	few	TRBJ2-5	CASSFVTLGETQYF
TRBV10-3	.	TRBJ2-1	CAISVAGGNEQFF
TRBV11-2	.	TRBJ2-5	CASSTPRGGAVAETQYF
TRBV11-2	.	TRBJ2-7	CATKEAYEQYF
TRBV6-1	.	TRBJ2-5	CASTYADLRGETQYF
TRBV28	.	TRBJ2-7	CASSLARTGRHEQYF
TRBV5-1	.	TRBJ2-7	CASSLYAVQRIVAYEQYF